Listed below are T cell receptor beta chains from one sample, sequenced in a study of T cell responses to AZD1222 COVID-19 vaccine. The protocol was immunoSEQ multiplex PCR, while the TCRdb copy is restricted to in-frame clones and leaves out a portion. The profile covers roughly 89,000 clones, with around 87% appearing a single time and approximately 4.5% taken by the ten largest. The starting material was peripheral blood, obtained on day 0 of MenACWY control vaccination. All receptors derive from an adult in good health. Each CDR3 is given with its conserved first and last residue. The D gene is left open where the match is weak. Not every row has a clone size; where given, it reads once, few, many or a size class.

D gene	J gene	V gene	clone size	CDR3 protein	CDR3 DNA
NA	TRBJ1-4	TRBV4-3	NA	CASSRTVVEKLFF	TGCGCCAGCAGCCGGACAGTGGTCGAAAAACTGTTTTTT
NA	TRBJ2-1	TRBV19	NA	CASSISQSGGLNEQFF	TGTGCCAGTAGTATTAGTCAGTCGGGCGGGTTAAATGAGCAGTTCTTC
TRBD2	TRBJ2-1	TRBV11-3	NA	CASSSERESYEQFF	TGTGCCAGCAGCTCCGAGCGGGAGTCCTATGAGCAGTTCTTC
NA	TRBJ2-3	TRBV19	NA	CASSIDPGGTDTQYF	TGTGCCAGTAGTATAGATCCGGGGGGCACAGATACGCAGTATTTT
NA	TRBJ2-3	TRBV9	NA	CASSVVGRGKTDTQYF	TGTGCCAGCAGCGTAGTAGGTCGGGGGAAGACAGATACGCAGTATTTT
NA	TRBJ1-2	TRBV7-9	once	CASSLDPYYGYTF	TGTGCCAGCAGCTTAGACCCCTACTATGGCTACACCTTC
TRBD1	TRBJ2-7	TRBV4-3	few	CASSQGQGVFEQYF	TGCGCCAGCAGCCAGGGACAGGGGGTTTTCGAGCAGTACTTC
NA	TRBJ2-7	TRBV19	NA	CASSNGRVSSRQYF	TGTGCCAGTAGTAACGGCAGGGTATCGTCGCGACAGTACTTC
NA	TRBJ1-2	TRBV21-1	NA	CASSKLIRYGYTF	TGTGCCAGCAGCAAATTGATAAGATATGGCTACACCTTC
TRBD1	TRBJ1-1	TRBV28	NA	CATWDRMNTEAFF	TGTGCCACCTGGGACAGGATGAACACTGAAGCTTTCTTT
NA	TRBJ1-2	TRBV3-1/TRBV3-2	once	CASSQDFGVCGYTF	TGTGCCAGCAGCCAAGATTTCGGGGTTTGTGGCTACACCTTC
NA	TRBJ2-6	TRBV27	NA	CASSLFLATAGANVLTF	TGTGCCAGCAGTTTATTTCTAGCGACGGCTGGGGCCAACGTCCTGACTTTC
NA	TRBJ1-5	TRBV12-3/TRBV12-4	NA	CASSSFYQPQHF	TGTGCCAGCAGCTCATTCTATCAGCCCCAGCATTTT
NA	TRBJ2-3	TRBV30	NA	CAWSVPNTDTQYF	TGTGCCTGGAGTGTTCCCAACACAGATACGCAGTATTTT
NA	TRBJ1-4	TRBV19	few	CASSIGISQELFF	TGTGCCAGTAGTATCGGTATTTCCCAGGAACTGTTTTTT
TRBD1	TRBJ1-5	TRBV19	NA	CASSKGTGLVQPQHF	TGTGCCAGTAGTAAGGGGACAGGGCTGGTTCAGCCCCAGCATTTT
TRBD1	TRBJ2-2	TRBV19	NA	CASSLPTGVDTGELFF	TGTGCCAGTAGTCTCCCGACAGGGGTGGACACCGGGGAGCTGTTTTTT
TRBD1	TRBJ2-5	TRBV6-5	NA	CASRAGTGGETQYF	TGTGCCAGCAGAGCGGGGACAGGGGGTGAGACCCAGTACTTC
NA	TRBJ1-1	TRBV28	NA	CASSLLQRGNTEAFF	TGTGCCAGCAGTCTCCTCCAACGCGGGAACACTGAAGCTTTCTTT
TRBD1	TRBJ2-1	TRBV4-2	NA	CASSQVGGRGKSGNEQFF	TGTGCCAGCAGCCAAGTCGGTGGCAGGGGGAAATCTGGCAATGAGCAGTTCTTC
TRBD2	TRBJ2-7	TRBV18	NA	CASSRTSGTYEQYF	TGTGCCAGCTCACGGACTAGCGGAACCTACGAGCAGTACTTC
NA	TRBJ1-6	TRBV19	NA	CASRGGSSLNSPLHF	TGTGCCAGTAGGGGAGGCAGTTCCCTTAATTCACCCCTCCACTTT
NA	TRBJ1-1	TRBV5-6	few	CASSLYQGEAFF	TGTGCCAGCAGCTTGTACCAGGGTGAAGCTTTCTTT
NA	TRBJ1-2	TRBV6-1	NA	CASSERFQEEGYTF	TGTGCCAGCAGTGAAAGGTTCCAGGAGGAAGGCTACACCTTC
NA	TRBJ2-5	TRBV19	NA	CASSFAGTEETQYF	TGTGCCAGTAGTTTTGCGGGGACGGAAGAGACCCAGTACTTC
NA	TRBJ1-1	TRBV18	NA	CASSPGAQNTEAFF	TGTGCCAGCTCACCAGGGGCTCAGAACACTGAAGCTTTCTTT
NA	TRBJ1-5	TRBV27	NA	CASSLNRVGQPQHF	TGTGCCAGCAGTCTAAATAGGGTAGGGCAGCCCCAGCATTTT
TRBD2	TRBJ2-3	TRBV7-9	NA	CASSLGVAGDADTQYF	TGTGCCAGCAGCTTAGGTGTAGCGGGAGACGCAGATACGCAGTATTTT
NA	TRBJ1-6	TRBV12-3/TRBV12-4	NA	CASSFVDSPLHF	TGTGCCAGCAGTTTTGTGGATTCACCCCTCCACTTT
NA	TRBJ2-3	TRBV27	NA	CASSLQGNPSTDTQYF	TGTGCCAGCAGTCTTCAGGGAAATCCTAGCACAGATACGCAGTATTTT
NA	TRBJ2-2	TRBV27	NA	CASKRVTGELFF	TGTGCCAGCAAAAGAGTCACCGGGGAGCTGTTTTTT